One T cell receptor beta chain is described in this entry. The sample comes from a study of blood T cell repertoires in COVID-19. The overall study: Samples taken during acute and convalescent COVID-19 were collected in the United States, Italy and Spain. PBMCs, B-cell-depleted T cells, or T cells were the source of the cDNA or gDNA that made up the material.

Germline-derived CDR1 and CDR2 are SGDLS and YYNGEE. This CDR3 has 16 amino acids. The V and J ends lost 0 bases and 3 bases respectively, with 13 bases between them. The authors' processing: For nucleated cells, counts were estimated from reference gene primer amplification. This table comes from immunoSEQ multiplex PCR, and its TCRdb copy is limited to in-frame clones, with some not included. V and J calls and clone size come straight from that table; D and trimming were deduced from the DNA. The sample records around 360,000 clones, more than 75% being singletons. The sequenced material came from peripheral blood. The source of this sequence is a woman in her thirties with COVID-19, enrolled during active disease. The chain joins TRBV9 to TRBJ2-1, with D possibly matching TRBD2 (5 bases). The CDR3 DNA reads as TGTGCCAGCAGCGTAGAAAACGGGATGGGCTACAATGAGCAGTTCTTC. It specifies CASSVENGMGYNEQFF.